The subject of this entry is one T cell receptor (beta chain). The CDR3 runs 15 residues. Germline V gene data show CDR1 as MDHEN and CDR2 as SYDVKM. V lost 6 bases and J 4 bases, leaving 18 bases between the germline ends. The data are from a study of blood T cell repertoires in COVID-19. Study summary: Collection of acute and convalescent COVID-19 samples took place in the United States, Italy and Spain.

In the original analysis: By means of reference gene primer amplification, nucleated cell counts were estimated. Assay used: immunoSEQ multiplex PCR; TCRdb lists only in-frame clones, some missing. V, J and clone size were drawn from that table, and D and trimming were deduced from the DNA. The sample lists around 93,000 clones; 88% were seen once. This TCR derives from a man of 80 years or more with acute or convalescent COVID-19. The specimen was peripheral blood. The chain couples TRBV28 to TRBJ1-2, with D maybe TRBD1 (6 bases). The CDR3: CASRADSALVYGYTF. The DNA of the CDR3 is TGTGCCAGCAGGGCGGACAGCGCCCTAGTCTATGGCTACACCTTC.